The 31 T cell receptor beta chains in this list originate from one sample, sequenced in a study of glioma-infiltrating T cells after dendritic cell vaccination. TCRdb's copy holds only in-frame clones and misses some; the assay was immunoSEQ multiplex PCR. The table records 55,000 to 75,000 clones, under 90% of them present only once. Sequencing used blood, obtained before dendritic cell vaccination. These receptors were collected from a human donor with glioblastoma.

The CDR3 reads CASSESGGHTGELFF. Here the CDR3 DNA reads TGTGCCAGCAGTGAATCGGGGGGCCACACCGGGGAGCTGTTTTTT. The gene calls are TRBV2 and TRBJ2-2; tentative D call: TRBD2 (7 bases). V dropped 2 bases and J dropped 3 bases, with 10 bases sitting between them. The germline gives CDR1 SNHLY, CDR2 FYNNEI. This CDR3 is 15 amino acids long.

The V call is TRBV7-9, the J call TRBJ2-7; no reliable D call. CDR1 and CDR2 from the germline V gene are SEHNR and FQNEAQ (reference sequence). V was pared by 1 base and J by 5 bases, with 9 bases between. CDR3 size: 13 residues. The CDR3 region has the DNA TGTGCCAGCAGCTTAGGGGCCCTCAACGAGCAGTACTTC. Protein: CASSLGALNEQYF.

The table lists this clone with a count of one. This chain links TRBV6-6 with TRBJ1-1, with a possible D match to TRBD1 (6 bases). CDR1 is MNHNY, CDR2 SVGAGI, per germline (reference sequence). With 5 bases removed from V and 1 base from J, the gap between germline ends came to 11 bases. This CDR3 region has 14 residues. The CDR3 DNA follows: TGTGCCAGCAGTAGGCCGGGACAGAACACTGAAGCTTTCTTT. It translates to CASSRPGQNTEAFF.

Concerning this clone itself: One junction end disagrees with the germline gene, perhaps due to a read error. This chain connects TRBV6-1 to TRBJ1-2, with TRBD1 matching over 7 bases. Looked up from germline, CDR1 is MNHNS and CDR2 is SASEGT. The CDR3 sequence is 17 residues long. For the CDR3, the DNA is TGTGCCATCAGTGCAGGTTTGGGACAGATCGCTAACTATGGCTACACCTTC. Amino acids: CAISAGLGQIANYGYTF.

The chain is built from TRBV5-1 and TRBJ1-2; D is undetermined. The germline CDR1 and CDR2 sequences are SGHRS and YFSETQ. The CDR3 is 13 amino acids. Trimming took off 0 bases at V and 5 bases at J, with 8 bases between the two ends. The CDR3 sequence is CASSLDSQYGYTF. Here the CDR3 DNA reads TGCGCCAGCAGCTTGGACAGTCAATATGGCTACACCTTC.

This chain joins TRBV13 and TRBJ1-6; D may be TRBD1 (6 bases). The length of the CDR3 is 17 residues. Between the trimmed V and J ends, which lost 4 bases and 6 bases, there was a span of 19 bases. The germline V gene has CDR1 PRHDT and CDR2 FYEKMQ (reference sequence). The CDR3 DNA reads as TGTGCCAGCAGCTCCAACGGCGGTGGGGGCAGTAATTCACCCCTCCACTTT. This gives the protein CASSSNGGGGSNSPLHF.

This clone has just one count. This chain uses TRBV5-1 with TRBJ1-1, with a weak D call TRBD1 (5 bases). V shed 5 bases and J shed 0 bases, with 14 bases lying between them. Germline values: CDR1 SGHRS, CDR2 YFSETQ. This CDR3 spans 15 amino acids. In nucleotides, the CDR3 is TGCGCCAGCAGGAATGGCCCAGGGTTGAACACTGAAGCTTTCTTT. It yields the protein CASRNGPGLNTEAFF.

The rearrangement joins TRBV19 to TRBJ1-5; TRBD1 matches 9 bases. V lost 5 bases and J lost 7; bases outside the gene matches: 9. Germline CDR1 LNHDA, CDR2 SQIVND (reference sequence). This CDR3 is 15 amino acids long. Here the CDR3 DNA reads TGTGCCAGTAGTCTCCTGGACAGGGGATCCCAGCCCCAGCATTTT. Translating gives CASSLLDRGSQPQHF.

The chain carries TRBV7-8 and TRBJ1-6; the match to TRBD1 covers 7 bases. This CDR3 is built from 13 residues. The V gene end was trimmed by 5 bases and the J gene end by 8 bases; junction bases not matched to a gene: 3. Germline CDR1 is SGHVS and CDR2 is FQNEAQ. The CDR3 bases are TGTGCCAGCAGCCGACAGGGATATTCACCCCTCCACTTT. It is translated as CASSRQGYSPLHF.

The chain carries TRBV25-1 and TRBJ2-1; 8 nucleotides match TRBD2. J lost 5 bases, V lost 10 bases, and 7 bases had no gene match. This CDR3 is built from 13 residues. Germline CDR1 reads MGHDK; CDR2 reads SYGVNS. The CDR3 sequence: CATRGAGDNEQFF. CDR3 nucleotides: TGTGCCACGCGGGGGGCCGGGGACAATGAGCAGTTCTTC.

This clone was counted once. The chain employs TRBV19 and TRBJ1-2; D remains ambiguous. Trimming removed 3 bases at V and 2 bases at J, with 7 bases between. This CDR3 comprises 13 residues. CDR1 is LNHDA, CDR2 SQIVND, per germline (reference sequence). The CDR3 here is CASSMGGNYGYTF. The CDR3 DNA sequence: TGTGCCAGTAGTATGGGAGGAAACTATGGCTACACCTTC. The full variable domain, completed using reference TRBV19 and TRBJ1-2, is DGGITQSPKYLFRKEGQNVTLSCEQNLNHDAMYWYRQDPGQGLRLIYYSQIVNDFQKGDIAEGYSVSREKKESFPLTVTSAQKNPTAFYLCASSMGGNYGYTFGSGTRLTVV.

In its sample, this clone was seen once. The V gene is TRBV28, the J gene TRBJ1-1, with 9 positions matching TRBD1. Per germline, CDR1 MDHEN and CDR2 SYDVKM. V was pared by 5 bases and J by 4 bases, with 8 bases of the junction left unmatched. The CDR3 is 15 amino acids. The CDR3 reads CASSTAGTGITEAFF. Written as DNA, the CDR3 is TGTGCCAGCAGTACCGCCGGGACAGGGATCACTGAAGCTTTCTTT.

The chain carries TRBV5-6 and TRBJ1-1; 9 positions match TRBD1. Germline V gives CDR1 SGHDT, CDR2 YYEEEE. With 0 bases clipped from V and 4 bases from J, the junction kept 7 bases outside the gene matches. The CDR3 runs to 16 residues. CDR3 in DNA: TGTGCCAGCAGCTTGGAACAGGGGGCGAGGAGCACTGAAGCTTTCTTT. Protein: CASSLEQGARSTEAFF.

The CDR3 protein is CASSYSGQGPYEQYF. The CDR3 DNA is TGTGCCAGCAGTTACTCCGGACAGGGGCCCTACGAGCAGTACTTC. The chain recombines TRBV6-5 with TRBJ2-5, with 9 bases that match TRBD1. The J call is in doubt because the DNA end fits TRBJ2-7 better. Germline V gene sequence: CDR1 MNHEY, CDR2 SVGAGI. The CDR3 covers 15 residues.

The chain recombines TRBV19 with TRBJ1-6; 10 nucleotides align to TRBD1. V lost 5 bases and J lost 6; bases outside the gene matches: 10. This CDR3 is built from 17 residues. Germline V gives CDR1 LNHDA, CDR2 SQIVND (reference sequence). The chain's CDR3 is CASSPVPGQGINSPLHF. The CDR3 bases are TGTGCCAGTAGTCCCGTACCGGGACAGGGGATTAATTCACCCCTCCACTTT.

CDR3 residues: CASSVGLGDQPQHF. CDR3 nucleotides: TGTGCCAGCAGCGTAGGGTTGGGCGATCAGCCCCAGCATTTT. The V call is TRBV9, the J call TRBJ1-5, with unresolved D. The CDR3 runs 14 residues. V dropped 0 bases and J dropped 5 bases, with 9 bases sitting between them. Germline CDR1 is SGDLS and CDR2 is YYNGEE.

The V call is TRBV9, the J call TRBJ1-1; D gene ambiguous. Deletions cut 3 bases from V and 0 bases from J, with 6 bases between. The CDR3 extends over 13 amino acids. Germline lookup yields CDR1 SGDLS and CDR2 YYNGEE. In nucleotides, the CDR3 is TGTGCCAGCAGCGGAGCAATGAACACTGAAGCTTTCTTT. Translated, it gives CASSGAMNTEAFF.

The gene calls are TRBV19 and TRBJ2-7; weak D call: TRBD2 (6 bases). V was shortened by 5 bases and J by 3 bases, with 14 bases between the two germline ends. The germline V gene has CDR1 LNHDA and CDR2 SQIVND (reference sequence). The CDR3 is 14 amino acids. CDR3 DNA: TGTGCCAGTAGTTACCGGGAGTCCCGCTACGAGCAGTACTTC. This gives the protein CASSYRESRYEQYF.

The chain employs TRBV7-2 and TRBJ2-3, with TRBD2 matching over 10 bases. The junction had 5 bases not matched to a gene; V was cut back by 6 bases and J by 11 bases. Germline CDR1 is SGHTA and CDR2 is FQGNSA. The CDR3 is made up of 12 amino acids. Written as DNA, the CDR3 is TGTGCCAGCAGTTTGAGCGGGGGGGTGCAGTATTTT. Residues: CASSLSGGVQYF. The full variable domain, its missing parts supplied by reference TRBV7-2 and TRBJ2-3, is GAGVSQSPSNKVTEKGKDVELRCDPISGHTALYWYRQSLGQGLEFLIYFQGNSAPDKSGLPSDRFSAERTGGSVSTLTIQRTQQEDSAVYLCASSLSGGVQYFGPGTRLTVL.

This clone was detected a few times. The gene calls are TRBV21-1 and TRBJ1-3. TRBV21-1 is described as a pseudogene. The CDR3 covers 16 residues. This CDR3 is CASSKGTDYSGNTIYF. As DNA, the CDR3 is TGTGCCAGCAGCAAAGGGACTGACTACTCTGGAAACACCATATATTTT.

This clone was seen only a few times. The chain is built from TRBV7-9 and TRBJ2-7, with TRBD2 as a possible D gene (6 bases). This CDR3 region has 15 residues. Germline CDR1 reads SEHNR; CDR2 reads FQNEAQ (reference sequence). V gave up 5 bases and J gave up 1 base, with 15 bases separating them. The CDR3 here is CASSPPSGLSYEQYF. CDR3 in DNA: TGTGCCAGCAGCCCCCCCAGCGGGTTATCCTACGAGCAGTACTTC.

This clone turned up a few times. The V and J genes are TRBV4-2 and TRBJ2-2, with D possibly matching TRBD2 (7 bases). This CDR3 contains 16 residues. Trimming pared 0 bases from V and 4 bases from J, leaving 12 bases between. In germline, CDR1 is LGHNA, CDR2 YNFKEQ. CDR3 nucleotides: TGTGCCAGCAGCCAAGATTTGCGGGGGCGCACCGGGGAGCTGTTTTTT. Translation: CASSQDLRGRTGELFF.

This clone was seen only once. The chain couples TRBV2 to TRBJ2-1, with a weak D call TRBD2 (5 bases). This CDR3 comprises 15 residues. CDR1 is SNHLY and CDR2 is FYNNEI in the germline V gene. V lost 6 bases and J 0 bases, leaving 12 bases between the germline ends. The CDR3 coding sequence is TGTGCCAGCAGGGCGGGCACAAGCTCCTACAATGAGCAGTTCTTC. Translated, it gives CASRAGTSSYNEQFF.

This chain uses TRBV13 with TRBJ2-1, with 8 bases matching TRBD2. V trimming: 3 bases; J trimming: 6 bases; junction bases outside the gene matches: 7. CDR1 PRHDT and CDR2 FYEKMQ come from the germline V gene (reference sequence). CDR3 length: 15 residues. The CDR3 spells CASSFPGLGFNEQFF. The CDR3 region has the DNA TGTGCCAGCAGCTTTCCGGGACTAGGGTTCAATGAGCAGTTCTTC.

V and J are TRBV4-2 and TRBJ1-2; no firm D call. The CDR3 contains 15 residues. V gave up 0 bases and J gave up 3 bases, with 11 bases separating them. Germline V gives CDR1 LGHNA, CDR2 YNFKEQ. Here the CDR3 reads CASSQDGSDDYGYTF. CDR3 DNA sequence: TGTGCCAGCAGCCAAGACGGGTCGGATGACTATGGCTACACCTTC.

This sequence joins TRBV5-4 and TRBJ1-1, with 7 bases lining up with TRBD1. J lost 4 bases, V lost 2 bases, and 5 bases had no gene match. The CDR3 loop spans 14 amino acids. Per the germline V gene, CDR1 is SGHNT and CDR2 is YYREEE (reference sequence). CDR3 amino acids: CASSFKDRATEAFF. CDR3 coding DNA: TGTGCCAGCAGCTTTAAAGACAGGGCCACTGAAGCTTTCTTT.

J is TRBJ1-1 and V is TRBV18, with D unresolved. The germline gives CDR1 KGHSH, CDR2 LQKENI. The V end lost 6 bases, the J end lost 7 bases, and 21 bases lay between the germline ends. The CDR3 spans 15 residues. The CDR3 coding sequence is TGTGCCAGCTCCTCAGAAGGTCTCTCAACGGGTGAAGCTTTCTTT. It codes for CASSSEGLSTGEAFF.

V is TRBV7-9 and J is TRBJ1-2, with D perhaps TRBD1 (6 bases). With 5 bases removed from V and 6 bases from J, the gap between germline ends came to 13 bases. Germline CDR1 and CDR2: SEHNR and FQNEAQ (reference sequence). The CDR3 is 13 residues long. The CDR3 loop is CASSRQEEDGYTF. CDR3 DNA: TGTGCCAGCAGCCGACAGGAGGAGGATGGCTACACCTTC.

This clone is termed medium-sized. The chain carries TRBV5-1 and TRBJ2-7, with D perhaps matching TRBD2 (6 bases). The length of the CDR3 is 14 residues. Germline-derived CDR1 and CDR2 are SGHRS and YFSETQ. V lost 0 bases and J lost 3, with 10 bases in between. In DNA form, the CDR3 reads TGCGCCAGCAGCTTGGTTGGGGGGAACTACGAGCAGTACTTC. This translates into CASSLVGGNYEQYF. The full variable domain, rest sourced from reference TRBV5-1 and TRBJ2-7, is KAGVTQTPRYLIKTRGQQVTLSCSPISGHRSVSWYQQTPGQGLQFLFEYFSETQRNKGNFPGRFSGRQFSNSRSEMNVSTLELGDSALYLCASSLVGGNYEQYFGPGTRLTVT.

This rearrangement joins TRBV7-3 to TRBJ1-1; D gene uncertain. Germline V gives CDR1 SGHTA, CDR2 FQGTGA. V was cut by 1 base and J by 3 bases, with 6 bases left in between. The CDR3 is 13 residues long. CDR3 coding DNA: TGTGCCAGCAGCTTAAACGAGGACACTGAAGCTTTCTTT. It translates to CASSLNEDTEAFF.

This clone was recorded a few times. The rearrangement links TRBV14 to TRBJ1-2, with no clear D. The germline V and J ends were trimmed by 6 bases and 7 bases, with 21 bases remaining between them. Germline CDR1 is SGHDN and CDR2 is FVKESK. The CDR3 extends over 15 amino acids. The CDR3 is CASRPSFGEGPGYTF. The CDR3 bases are TGTGCCAGCAGGCCCTCGTTCGGGGAAGGGCCTGGCTACACCTTC.